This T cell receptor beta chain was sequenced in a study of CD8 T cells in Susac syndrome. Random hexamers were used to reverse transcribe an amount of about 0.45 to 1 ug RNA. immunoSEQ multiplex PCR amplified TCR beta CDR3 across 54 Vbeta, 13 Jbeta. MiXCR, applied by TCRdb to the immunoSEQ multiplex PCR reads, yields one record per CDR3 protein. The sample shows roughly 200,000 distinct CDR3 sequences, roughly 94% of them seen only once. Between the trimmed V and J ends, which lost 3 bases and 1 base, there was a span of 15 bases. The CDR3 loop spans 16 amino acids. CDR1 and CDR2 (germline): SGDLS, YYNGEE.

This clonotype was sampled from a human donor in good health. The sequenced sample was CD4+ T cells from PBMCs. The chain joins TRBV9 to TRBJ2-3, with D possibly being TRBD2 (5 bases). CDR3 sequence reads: CASSGRRDSGTDTQYF. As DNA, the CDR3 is TGTGCCAGCAGCGGAAGACGGGATTCGGGCACAGATACGCAGTATTTT. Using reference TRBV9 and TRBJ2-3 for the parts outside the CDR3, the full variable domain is DSGVTQTPKHLITATGQRVTLRCSPRSGDLSVYWYQQSLDQGLQFLIQYYNGEERAKGNILERFSAQQFPDLHSELNLSSLELGDSALYFCASSGRRDSGTDTQYFGPGTRLTVL.